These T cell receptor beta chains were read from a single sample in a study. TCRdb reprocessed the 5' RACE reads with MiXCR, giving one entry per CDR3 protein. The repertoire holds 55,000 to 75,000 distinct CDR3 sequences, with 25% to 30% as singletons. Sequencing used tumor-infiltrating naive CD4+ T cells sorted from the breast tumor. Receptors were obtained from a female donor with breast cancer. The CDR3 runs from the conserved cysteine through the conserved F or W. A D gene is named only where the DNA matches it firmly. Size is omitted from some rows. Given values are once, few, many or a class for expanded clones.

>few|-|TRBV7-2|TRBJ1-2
TGTGCCAGCAGCTTCAAAGCTAACTATGGCTACACCTTC
CASSFKANYGYTF
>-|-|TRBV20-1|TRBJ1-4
TGCAGTGCTAGTCCCCATAATGAAAAACTGTTTTTT
CSASPHNEKLFF
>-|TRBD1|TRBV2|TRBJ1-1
TGTGCCAGCATGGGGACAGGGGGCGCGATGAACACTGAAGCTTTCTTT
CASMGTGGAMNTEAFF
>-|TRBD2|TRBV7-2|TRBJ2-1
TGTGCCAGCAGCTCCGGGACTAGCGGGAGCAAAGAGCAGTTCTTC
CASSSGTSGSKEQFF
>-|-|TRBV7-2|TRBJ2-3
TGTGAAAGCAGCTTAGTCGCAGGAAGCACAGAGAAGCAGTATTTT
CESSLVAGSTEKQYF
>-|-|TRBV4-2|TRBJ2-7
TGTGCCAGCAGCCAAGATTTTGGACCAGCGTACGAGCAGTACTTC
CASSQDFGPAYEQYF
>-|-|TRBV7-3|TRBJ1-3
TGTGCCAGCAGCTTAAAGCCACCTGACGGTGTCAAAAACACCATATATTTT
CASSLKPPDGVKNTIYF
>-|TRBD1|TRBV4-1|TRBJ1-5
TGCGCCAGCAGCCACGGACAGGGAGGAAATCAGCCCCAGCATTTT
CASSHGQGGNQPQHF
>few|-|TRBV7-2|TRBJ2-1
TGTGCCAGCAGCTGGACTACAGGGACAGCCAATGAGCAGTTCTTC
CASSWTTGTANEQFF
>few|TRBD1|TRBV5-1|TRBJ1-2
TGCGCCAGCAGTCGGACCGGGACAGGGGTGGGCTATGGCTACACCTTC
CASSRTGTGVGYGYTF
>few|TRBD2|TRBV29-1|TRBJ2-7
TGCAGCGTGGTTAGCGGGGGGCCCACCTCCTACGAGCAGTACTTC
CSVVSGGPTSYEQYF
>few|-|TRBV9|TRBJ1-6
TGTGCCAGCAGCTCCACCCGATCTGGAGGCGCCAATTCACCCCTCCACTTT
CASSSTRSGGANSPLHF
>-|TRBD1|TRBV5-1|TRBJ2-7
TGCGCCAGCAGCTTGGCACAGGGGAATAGCGAGCAGTACTTC
CASSLAQGNSEQYF
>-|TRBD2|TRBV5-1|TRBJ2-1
TGCGCCAGCAGACCCGGGACTACTGACAATGAGCAGTTCTTC
CASRPGTTDNEQFF
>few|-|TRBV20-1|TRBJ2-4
TGCAGTGCTAGTTGGCCGGGAGCCGCCGAAAACATTCAGTACTTC
CSASWPGAAENIQYF
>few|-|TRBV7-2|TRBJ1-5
TGTGCCAGCAGCTTATATGTTTGGGGCAATCAGCCCCAGCATTTT
CASSLYVWGNQPQHF
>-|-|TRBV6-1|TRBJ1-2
TGTGCCAGCAGTGATGCAGCCGGGACGCGGGGCTACACCTTC
CASSDAAGTRGYTF
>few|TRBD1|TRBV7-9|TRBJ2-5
TGTGCCAGCAGATCCAGGACAGGGCTTAAAGAGACCCAGTACTTC
CASRSRTGLKETQYF
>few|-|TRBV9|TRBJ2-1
TGTGCCAGCAGCGTAGCTGACTACAATGAGCAGTTCTTC
CASSVADYNEQFF
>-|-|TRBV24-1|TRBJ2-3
TGTGCCACCAGTTCCAGGCGGGACAACACAGATACGCAGTATTTT
CATSSRRDNTDTQYF
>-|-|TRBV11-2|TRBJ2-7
TGTGCCAGCAGCCGGGACCTGATAAACGAGCAGTACTTC
CASSRDLINEQYF
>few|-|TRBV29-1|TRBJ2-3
TGCAGCGTTGGGTACACAGGTACGCAGTATTTT
CSVGYTGTQYF
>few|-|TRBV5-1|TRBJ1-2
TGCGCCAGCAGCTTGCAGGGTGACAGCTATGGCTACACCTTC
CASSLQGDSYGYTF
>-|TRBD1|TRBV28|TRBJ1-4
TGTGCCAGCAGTTTACCCCCGGGACAGGGGGATGAAAAACTGTTTTTT
CASSLPPGQGDEKLFF
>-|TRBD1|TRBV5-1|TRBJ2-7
TGCGCCAGCAGCCCTGACCCGGGACAGGTCCCCTACGAGCAGTACTTC
CASSPDPGQVPYEQYF
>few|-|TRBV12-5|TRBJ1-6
TGTGCTAGTGGTTTGGGGCACCGACCACCCCTCCACTTT
CASGLGHRPPLHF
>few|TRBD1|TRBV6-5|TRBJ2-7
TGTGCCAGCAGTTTAGGACAGGGGGCGCGAGAGCAGTACTTC
CASSLGQGAREQYF
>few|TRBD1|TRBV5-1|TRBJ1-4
TGCGCCAGCAGCTTGGCAGGACAGGGTGACGAAAAACTGTTTTTT
CASSLAGQGDEKLFF
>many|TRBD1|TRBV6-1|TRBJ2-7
TGTGCCAGCAGACCAGAGACAGGGTTTGGCGAGCAGTACTTC
CASRPETGFGEQYF
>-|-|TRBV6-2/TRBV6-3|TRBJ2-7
TGTGCCAGCAGTTCGCCTAAACAAAGGGCCGGGACGAACGAGCAGTACTTC
CASSSPKQRAGTNEQYF
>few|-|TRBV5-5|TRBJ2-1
TGTGCCAGCACCAAGGGGCAGGGCTCCTACAATGAGCAGTTCTTC
CASTKGQGSYNEQFF
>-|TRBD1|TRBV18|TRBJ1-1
TGTGCCAGCTCACCACCAACAGGGGTGGCTGAAGCTTTCTTT
CASSPPTGVAEAFF
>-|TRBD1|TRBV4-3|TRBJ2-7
TGCGCCAGCAGCCGCCAAATACAGGGGCTAGGGTACGAGCAGTACTTC
CASSRQIQGLGYEQYF
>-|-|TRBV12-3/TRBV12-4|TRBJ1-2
TGTGCCAGCAGTTTAGGGCAACATGGCTACACCTTC
CASSLGQHGYTF
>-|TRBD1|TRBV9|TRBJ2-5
TGTGCCAGCAGCCCCAGAAGGACAGGGGGCTTCATCCAAGAGACCCAGTACTTC
CASSPRRTGGFIQETQYF
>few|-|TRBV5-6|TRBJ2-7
TGTGCCAGCAGCTTTAGGAGCAGCAACCCCTACGAGCAGTACTTC
CASSFRSSNPYEQYF
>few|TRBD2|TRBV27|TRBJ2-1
TGTGCCAGCAGTTTCTCAGCGGGGCCGTACAATGAGCAGTTCTTC
CASSFSAGPYNEQFF